This T cell receptor (beta chain) appears in the sequencing data of a study of CD8+CD57+ T cells in acquired aplastic anemia. The length of the CDR3 is 13 residues. Germline V lookup: CDR1 LNHDA, CDR2 SQIVND (reference sequence). V lost 8 bases to trimming and J lost 0 bases, with 10 bases between them. The study profiled TCR beta VDJ and CDR3 using genomic DNA as template. TCRdb used MiXCR to reprocess the reads, holding one entry per CDR3 protein. The repertoire holds 250,000 or so distinct CDR3 sequences, with around 45% as singletons. It was patients with CD8+CD57+ cell expansion by flow cytometry who were chosen for sequencing. Patients were untreated when blood was sampled.

This clonotype originated in a human donor with aplastic anemia. Sample: sorted CD4+, CD8+, or CD8+CD57+ T cells (not recorded which) from PBMCs. This chain joins TRBV19 and TRBJ2-5; D unclear. CDR3 coding DNA: TGTGCCAGTGGCCGGGCGTACCAAGAGACCCAGTACTTC. This encodes CASGRAYQETQYF.